This T cell receptor beta chain stems from a study of siplizumab effects on memory and regulatory T cells. As for this clone: Its antigen is undetermined.

Study results and caveats: Naive T cells appeared more varied than memory cells and looked like key alloresponse contributors.

This CDR3 region has 13 residues. Trimming removed 2 bases at V and 1 base at J, with 5 bases between. The germline V gene encodes CDR1 SNHLY and CDR2 FYNNEI. The assay was immunoSEQ multiplex PCR, and TCRdb's table has in-frame clones only and misses some. Found here are about 94,000 clones, approximately 95% of them singletons; the top ten hold around 0.3%. Sequenced material: non-Treg CD4+ T cells sorted from blood. The sequence was obtained from a human donor in good health. The chain recombines TRBV2 with TRBJ1-2, with unresolved D. CDR3 amino acids: CASSELLNYGYTF. CDR3 nucleotide sequence: TGTGCCAGCAGTGAACTTCTTAACTATGGCTACACCTTC.